Listed below are T cell receptor beta chains from one sample, sequenced in a study of chemoradiotherapy in HPV16-positive cancers. Data came from immunoSEQ multiplex PCR; TCRdb stores just in-frame clones and leaves some out. Among 15,000 or so clones listed, just over 85% were seen once. The material was blood, obtained from a patient who underwent chemoradiotherapy. All receptors come from a human donor with HPV-associated anogenital cancer. CDR3s include the opening cysteine and the closing phenylalanine or tryptophan. The order of the fields is V gene, J gene, CDR3 protein.

v_call: TRBV28; j_call: TRBJ2-1; cdr3_aa: CASSPYGRGGRANEQFF
v_call: TRBV7-2; j_call: TRBJ2-7; cdr3_aa: CASSSRAGLAGYEQYF
v_call: TRBV19; j_call: TRBJ1-3; cdr3_aa: CASNPDSSGNTIYF
v_call: TRBV7-6; j_call: TRBJ2-1; cdr3_aa: CASSAGLAGTVYEQFF
v_call: TRBV9; j_call: TRBJ1-2; cdr3_aa: CASSARPAGQSFNYGYTF
v_call: TRBV4-2; j_call: TRBJ2-3; cdr3_aa: CASSLWGHRTDTQYF
v_call: TRBV11-2; j_call: TRBJ1-1; cdr3_aa: CASSPSGRRNTEAFF
v_call: TRBV2; j_call: TRBJ1-2; cdr3_aa: CASRADRDYGYTF
v_call: TRBV11-2; j_call: TRBJ2-7; cdr3_aa: CASSLGLRGSSYEQYF
v_call: TRBV28; j_call: TRBJ2-7; cdr3_aa: CASRSPRSGQQLYEQYF
v_call: TRBV10-3; j_call: TRBJ1-4; cdr3_aa: CAISKDRGNEKLFF
v_call: TRBV10-3; j_call: TRBJ1-2; cdr3_aa: CAISEDRGFGGYTF
v_call: TRBV7-9; j_call: TRBJ2-3; cdr3_aa: CASSYGTGYDTQYF
v_call: TRBV20-1; j_call: TRBJ1-1; cdr3_aa: CSAAGWAEAFF
v_call: TRBV19; j_call: TRBJ2-4; cdr3_aa: CASRHLGQGDIQYF
v_call: TRBV12-5; j_call: TRBJ1-2; cdr3_aa: CASGPAGVPDYPSYGYTF
v_call: TRBV7-2; j_call: TRBJ1-6; cdr3_aa: CASSSTVDLSWGPLHF
v_call: TRBV6-6; j_call: TRBJ1-2; cdr3_aa: CASRGQGDGYTF
v_call: TRBV6-1; j_call: TRBJ2-2; cdr3_aa: CASSETEVIGELFF
v_call: TRBV9; j_call: TRBJ1-2; cdr3_aa: CASSATGGANGYTF
v_call: TRBV4-1; j_call: TRBJ1-3; cdr3_aa: CASSQFRDSSGNTIYF
v_call: TRBV6-1; j_call: TRBJ1-6; cdr3_aa: CASTTDRGLGSPLHF
v_call: TRBV14; j_call: TRBJ2-7; cdr3_aa: CASSPPGGQVYEQYF
v_call: TRBV19; j_call: TRBJ1-2; cdr3_aa: CASSPGLAYGYTF
v_call: TRBV6-5; j_call: TRBJ1-1; cdr3_aa: CASEHRAEAFF